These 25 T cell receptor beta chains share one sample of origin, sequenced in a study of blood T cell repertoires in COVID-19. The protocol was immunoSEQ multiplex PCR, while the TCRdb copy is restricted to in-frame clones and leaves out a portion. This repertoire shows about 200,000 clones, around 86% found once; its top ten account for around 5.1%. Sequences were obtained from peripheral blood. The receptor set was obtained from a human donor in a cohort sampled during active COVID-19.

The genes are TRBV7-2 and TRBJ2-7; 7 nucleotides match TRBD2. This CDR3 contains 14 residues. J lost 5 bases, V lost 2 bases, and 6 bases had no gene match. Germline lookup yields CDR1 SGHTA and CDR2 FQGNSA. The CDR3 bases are TGTGCCAGCAGCTTAAAGCGGGACCTCGACGAGCAGTACTTC. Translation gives CASSLKRDLDEQYF.

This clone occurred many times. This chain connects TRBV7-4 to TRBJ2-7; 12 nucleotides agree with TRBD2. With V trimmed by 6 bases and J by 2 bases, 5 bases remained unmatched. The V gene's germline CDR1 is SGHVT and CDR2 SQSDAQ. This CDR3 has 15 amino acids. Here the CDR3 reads CASSFRLAGAYEQYF. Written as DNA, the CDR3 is TGTGCCAGCAGTTTCCGACTAGCGGGGGCCTACGAGCAGTACTTC. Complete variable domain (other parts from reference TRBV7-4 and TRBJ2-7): GAGVSQSPRYKVAKRGRDVALRCDSISGHVTLYWYRQTLGQGSEVLTYSQSDAQRDKSGRPSGRFSAERPERSVSTLKIQRTEQGDSAVYLCASSFRLAGAYEQYFGPGTRLTVT.

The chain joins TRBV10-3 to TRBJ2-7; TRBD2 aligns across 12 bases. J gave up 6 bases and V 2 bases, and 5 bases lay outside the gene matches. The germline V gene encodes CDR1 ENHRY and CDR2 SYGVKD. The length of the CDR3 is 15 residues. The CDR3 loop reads CAISEGLAGPGEQYF. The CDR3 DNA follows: TGTGCCATCAGTGAGGGACTAGCGGGACCGGGCGAGCAGTACTTC.

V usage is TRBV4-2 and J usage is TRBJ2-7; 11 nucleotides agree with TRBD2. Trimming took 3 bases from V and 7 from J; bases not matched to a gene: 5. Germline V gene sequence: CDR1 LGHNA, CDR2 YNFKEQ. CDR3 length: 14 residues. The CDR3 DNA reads TGTGCCAGCAGCCAGTCCGGACTAGCGGGTGAGCAGTACTTC. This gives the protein CASSQSGLAGEQYF.

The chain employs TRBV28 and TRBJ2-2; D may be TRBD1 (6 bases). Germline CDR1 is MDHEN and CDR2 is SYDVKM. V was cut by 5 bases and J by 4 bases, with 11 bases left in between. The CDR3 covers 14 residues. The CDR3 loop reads CASSRDKFTGELFF. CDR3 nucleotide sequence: TGTGCCAGCAGTCGGGACAAATTCACCGGGGAGCTGTTTTTT. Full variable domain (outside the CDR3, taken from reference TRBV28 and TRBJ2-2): DVKVTQSSRYLVKRTGEKVFLECVQDMDHENMFWYRQDPGLGLRLIYFSYDVKMKEKGDIPEGYSVSREKKERFSLILESASTNQTSMYLCASSRDKFTGELFFGEGSRLTVL.

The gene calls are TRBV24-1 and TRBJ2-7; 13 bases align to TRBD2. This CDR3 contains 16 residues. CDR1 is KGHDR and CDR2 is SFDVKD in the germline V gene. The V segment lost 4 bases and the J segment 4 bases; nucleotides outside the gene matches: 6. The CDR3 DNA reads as TGTGCCACCAGTGACATTACTAGCGGGAGGGCGTACGAGCAGTACTTC. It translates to CATSDITSGRAYEQYF.

The CDR3 spells CASSGWTSGTSTDTQYF. Written as DNA, the CDR3 is TGCGCCAGCAGCGGATGGACTAGCGGAACTAGCACAGATACGCAGTATTTT. The chain recombines TRBV5-1 with TRBJ2-3; 10 bases align to TRBD2. Germline CDR1 is SGHRS and CDR2 is YFSETQ. Trimming at V came to 4 bases and at J to 0 bases, leaving 8 bases not matched to a gene. The CDR3 has 17 amino acids.

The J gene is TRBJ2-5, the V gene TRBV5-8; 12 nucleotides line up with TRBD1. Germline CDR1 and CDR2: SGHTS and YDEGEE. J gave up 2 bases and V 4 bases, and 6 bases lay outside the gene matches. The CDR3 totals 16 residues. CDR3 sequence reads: CASSPGTGGFQETQYF. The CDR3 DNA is TGTGCCAGCAGCCCAGGGACAGGGGGCTTTCAAGAGACCCAGTACTTC.

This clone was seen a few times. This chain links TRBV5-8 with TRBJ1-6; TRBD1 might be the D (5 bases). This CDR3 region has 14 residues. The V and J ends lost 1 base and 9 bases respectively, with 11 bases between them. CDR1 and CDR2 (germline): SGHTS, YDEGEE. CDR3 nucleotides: TGTGCCAGCAGCTTGCGGGGGGATTCTTCACCCCTCCACTTT. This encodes CASSLRGDSSPLHF.

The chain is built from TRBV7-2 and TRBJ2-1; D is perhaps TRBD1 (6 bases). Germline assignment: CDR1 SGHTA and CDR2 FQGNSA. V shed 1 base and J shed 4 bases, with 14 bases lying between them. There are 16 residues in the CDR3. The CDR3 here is CASSLEAPGAYNEQFF. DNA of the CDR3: TGTGCCAGCAGCTTAGAGGCGCCAGGGGCGTACAATGAGCAGTTCTTC.

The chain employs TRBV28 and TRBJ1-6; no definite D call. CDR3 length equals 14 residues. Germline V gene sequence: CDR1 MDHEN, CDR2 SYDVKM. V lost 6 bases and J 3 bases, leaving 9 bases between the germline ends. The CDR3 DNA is TGTGCCAGCAGCAAACCCGGCTATAATTCACCCCTCCACTTT. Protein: CASSKPGYNSPLHF.

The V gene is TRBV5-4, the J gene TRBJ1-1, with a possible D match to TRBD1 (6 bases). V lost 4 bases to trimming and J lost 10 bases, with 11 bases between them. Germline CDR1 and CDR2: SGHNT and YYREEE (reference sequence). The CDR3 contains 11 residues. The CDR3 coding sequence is TGTGCCAGCAGCGAACAGGGTAGAGCTTTCTTT. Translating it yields CASSEQGRAFF.

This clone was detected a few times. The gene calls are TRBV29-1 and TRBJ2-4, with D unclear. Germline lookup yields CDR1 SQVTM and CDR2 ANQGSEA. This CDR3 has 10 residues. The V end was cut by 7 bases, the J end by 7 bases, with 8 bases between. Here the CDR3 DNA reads TGCAGCGCCCGCGATAACATTCAGTACTTC. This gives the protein CSARDNIQYF.

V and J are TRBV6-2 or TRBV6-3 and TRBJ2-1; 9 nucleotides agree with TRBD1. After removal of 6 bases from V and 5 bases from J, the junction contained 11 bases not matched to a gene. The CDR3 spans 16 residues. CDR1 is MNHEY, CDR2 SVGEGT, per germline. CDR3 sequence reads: CASSHGGTGYNNEQFF. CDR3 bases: TGTGCCAGCAGCCACGGGGGGACAGGGTATAACAATGAGCAGTTCTTC.

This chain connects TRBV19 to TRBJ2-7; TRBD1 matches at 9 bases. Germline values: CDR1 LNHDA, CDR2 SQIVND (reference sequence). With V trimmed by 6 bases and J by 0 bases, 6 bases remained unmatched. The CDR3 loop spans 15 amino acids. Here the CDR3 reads CASRRDRASSYEQYF. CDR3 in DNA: TGTGCCAGTAGGAGGGACAGGGCCAGCTCCTACGAGCAGTACTTC.

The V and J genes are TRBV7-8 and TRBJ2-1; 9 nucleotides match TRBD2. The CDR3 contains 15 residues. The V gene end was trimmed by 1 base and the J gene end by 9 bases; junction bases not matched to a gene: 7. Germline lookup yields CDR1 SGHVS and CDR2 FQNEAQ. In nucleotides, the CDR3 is TGTGCCAGCAGCTTAGGCTTAGCGGGAGAGGTTGAGCAGTTCTTC. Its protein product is CASSLGLAGEVEQFF.

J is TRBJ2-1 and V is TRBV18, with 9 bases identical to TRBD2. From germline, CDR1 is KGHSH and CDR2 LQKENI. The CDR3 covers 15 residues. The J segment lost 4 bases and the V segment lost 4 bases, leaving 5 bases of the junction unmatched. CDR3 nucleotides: TGTGCCAGCTCACTCGTAGCGGGAGAGTACAATGAGCAGTTCTTC. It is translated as CASSLVAGEYNEQFF.

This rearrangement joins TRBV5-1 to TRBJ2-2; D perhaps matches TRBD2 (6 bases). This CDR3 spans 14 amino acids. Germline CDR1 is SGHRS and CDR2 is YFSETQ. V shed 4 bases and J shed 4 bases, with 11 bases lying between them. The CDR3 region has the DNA TGCGCCAGCAGCCTGGGGGGAGGCACCGGGGAGCTGTTTTTT. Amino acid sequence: CASSLGGGTGELFF.

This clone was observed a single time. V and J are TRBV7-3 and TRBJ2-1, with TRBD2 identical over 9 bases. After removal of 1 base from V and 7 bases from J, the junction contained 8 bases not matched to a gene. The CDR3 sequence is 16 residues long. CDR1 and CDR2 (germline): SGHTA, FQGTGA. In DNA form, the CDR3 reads TGTGCCAGCAGCTTAAATAGCGGGAGTAGGATAAATGAGCAGTTCTTC. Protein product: CASSLNSGSRINEQFF. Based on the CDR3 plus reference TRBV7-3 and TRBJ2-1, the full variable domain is GAGVSQTPSNKVTEKGKYVELRCDPISGHTALYWYRQSLGQGPEFLIYFQGTGAADDSGLPNDRFFAVRPEGSVSTLKIQRTERGDSAVYLCASSLNSGSRINEQFFGPGTRLTVL.

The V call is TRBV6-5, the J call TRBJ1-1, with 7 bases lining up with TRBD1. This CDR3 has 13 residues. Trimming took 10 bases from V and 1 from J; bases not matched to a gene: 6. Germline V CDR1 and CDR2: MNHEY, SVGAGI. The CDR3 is CATWTGWNTEAFF. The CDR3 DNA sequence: TGTGCCACGTGGACAGGCTGGAACACTGAAGCTTTCTTT.

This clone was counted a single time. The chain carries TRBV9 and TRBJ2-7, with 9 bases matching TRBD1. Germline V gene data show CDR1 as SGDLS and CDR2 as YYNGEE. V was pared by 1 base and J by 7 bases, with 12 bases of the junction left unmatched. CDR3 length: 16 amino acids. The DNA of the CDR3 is TGTGCCAGCAGCGTAACCGAGCGTGGGGACAGGGATGAGCAGTACTTC. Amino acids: CASSVTERGDRDEQYF.

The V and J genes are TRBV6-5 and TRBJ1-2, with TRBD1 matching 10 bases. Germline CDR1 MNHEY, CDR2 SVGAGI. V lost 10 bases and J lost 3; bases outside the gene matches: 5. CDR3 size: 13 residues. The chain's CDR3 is CATRTGGDYGYTF. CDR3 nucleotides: TGTGCCACCAGGACAGGGGGGGACTATGGCTACACCTTC.

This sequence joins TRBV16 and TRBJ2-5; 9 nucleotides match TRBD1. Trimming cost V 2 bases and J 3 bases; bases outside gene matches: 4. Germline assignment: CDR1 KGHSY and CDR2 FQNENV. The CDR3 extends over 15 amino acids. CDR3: CASSQTDRGKETQYF. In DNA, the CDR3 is TGTGCCAGCAGCCAAACGGACAGGGGAAAAGAGACCCAGTACTTC.

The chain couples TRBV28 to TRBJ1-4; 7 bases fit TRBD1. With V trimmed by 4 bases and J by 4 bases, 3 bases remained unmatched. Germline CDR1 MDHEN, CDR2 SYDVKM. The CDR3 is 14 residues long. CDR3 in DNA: TGTGCCAGCAGTTATACAGGGGTTAATGAAAAACTGTTTTTT. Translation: CASSYTGVNEKLFF.

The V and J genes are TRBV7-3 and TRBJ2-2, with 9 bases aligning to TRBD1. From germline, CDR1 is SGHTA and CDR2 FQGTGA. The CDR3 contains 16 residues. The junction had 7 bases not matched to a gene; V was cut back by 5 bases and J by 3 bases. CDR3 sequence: CASSLTGGAYTGELFF. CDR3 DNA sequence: TGTGCCAGCAGCCTCACAGGGGGCGCTTACACCGGGGAGCTGTTTTTT.